This is a list of T cell receptor beta chains from one sample in a study of neurological immune-mediated disorders. In TCRdb, the 5' RACE reads were re-called with MiXCR into one record per CDR3 protein. The sample lists tens of thousands of distinct CDR3 sequences, roughly 10% occurring once. The source material was PBMCs. The receptors come from a man under 40 in good health. Both conserved end residues are part of each CDR3. The size of a clone is reported for some rows only, either as once, few or many, or as a class for expanded clones.

cdr3_length	v_call	j_call	clone_size	cdr3_aa
12	TRBV5-1	TRBJ2-1	many	CASRDRPNEQFF
12	TRBV7-6	TRBJ2-7	many	CASSTNGNEQYF
13	TRBV14	TRBJ1-3	many	CASSRGFGNTIYF
15	TRBV6-6	TRBJ2-7	.	CASSIAGQGAGEQYF
16	TRBV5-1	TRBJ2-1	many	CASGSTTSGGYNEQFF
18	TRBV18	TRBJ2-6	many	CASSPLGQLNSGANVLTF
15	TRBV7-8	TRBJ2-2	many	CASSPRLDYTGELFF
14	TRBV20-1	TRBJ2-7	many	CSASVQGYPYEQYF
13	TRBV7-2	TRBJ2-5	many	CASSRGAQETQYF
16	TRBV28	TRBJ1-4	many	CASIPFGGDRGEKLFF
15	TRBV5-1	TRBJ2-1	many	CASSPEGLGLGEQFF
14	TRBV28	TRBJ2-7	many	CASSRLDRSYEQYF
14	TRBV5-6	TRBJ2-5	many	CASSPSDLQETQYF
13	TRBV6-2/TRBV6-3	TRBJ2-1	many	CASSRGDTAEQFF
14	TRBV5-1	TRBJ1-1	many	CASSSATTTDAAFF
15	TRBV28	TRBJ2-3	many	CASSHPGTITDTQYF
16	TRBV12-3/TRBV12-4	TRBJ2-7	many	CASRPGGNIQSYEQYF
18	TRBV20-1	TRBJ2-1	few	CSAPGQGAGGDTYNEQFF
15	TRBV4-1	TRBJ2-7	many	CASSQDIAVTYEQYF
13	TRBV7-8	TRBJ1-6	many	CASSLHGVSSLHF
14	TRBV20-1	TRBJ2-5	.	CSARDGQGHETQYF
16	TRBV5-1	TRBJ2-1	.	CASSLDRTSGRRKQFF
11	TRBV20-1	TRBJ2-7	many	CSADLSYEQYF
15	TRBV4-1	TRBJ2-7	few	CASSFRQGAAYEQYF
15	TRBV7-9	TRBJ2-3	many	CASSLQGVSGDTQYF
13	TRBV25-1	TRBJ1-1	many	CASRGQGGTEAFF
15	TRBV18	TRBJ2-3	once	CANSKSPGETATQYF
17	TRBV27	TRBJ1-5	many	CASSLRSDDGSNQPQHF
14	TRBV27	TRBJ1-1	many	CASGQGLVNTEAFF
15	TRBV10-3	TRBJ2-7	many	CAISEGEISSYEQYF
13	TRBV4-1	TRBJ2-7	many	CASSQEGDYEQYF
12	TRBV29-1	TRBJ1-1	many	CSVQGVNTEAFF
12	TRBV7-9	TRBJ2-7	many	CASSAPGYEQYF
16	TRBV19	TRBJ2-1	many	CASSATSAPASNEQFF
15	TRBV4-2	TRBJ2-7	many	CASSQDGTGTYEQYF
13	TRBV14	TRBJ1-6	many	CASNRGYNSPLHF
14	TRBV14	TRBJ2-7	many	CASSQDRGGYEQYF
17	TRBV2	TRBJ2-1	many	CASSEGYGESSYNEQFF
14	TRBV20-1	TRBJ2-5	many	CSARDLTGEETQYF
13	TRBV4-1	TRBJ1-1	many	CASSQVGYTEAFF